Presented here are 19 T cell receptor beta chains from one specimen sequenced in a study of T cells in Graves' hyperthyroidism and ophthalmopathy. The source material, RNA transcripts, was used to amplify TCR beta CDR3 regions. First-round RT-PCR with HTBI primers amplified the TCR CDR3 region. TCRdb independently ran MiXCR on the multiplex PCR reads; one entry per CDR3 protein. The sample carries approximately 610,000 distinct CDR3 sequences, 14% to 15% recorded once. The specimen sequenced was blood. Every receptor here comes from a woman aged 40 to 50 with Graves' ophthalmopathy.

The genes are TRBV15 and TRBJ2-7; the match to TRBD2 covers 10 bases. CDR3 length: 16 amino acids. V lost 3 bases and J lost 4; bases outside the gene matches: 9. Germline V gene lookup returns CDR1 LNHNV and CDR2 YYDKDF (reference sequence). In nucleotides, the CDR3 is TGTGCCACCAGCAGCTTAAGTTCTAGCGGGAGATACGAGCAGTACTTC. It codes for CATSSLSSSGRYEQYF.

This clonotype turned up a few times. The V gene is TRBV6-5, the J gene TRBJ1-1; 8 nucleotides align to TRBD1. Germline CDR1 reads MNHEY; CDR2 reads SVGAGI. V shed 3 bases and J 0 bases; nucleotides not matched to a gene: 9. The CDR3 consists of 17 residues. This chain's CDR3 is CASSYKQGAMMNTEAFF. In DNA, the CDR3 is TGTGCCAGCAGTTATAAGCAGGGGGCTATGATGAACACTGAAGCTTTCTTT.

This clonotype has at least ten counts. The chain uses TRBV11-2 and TRBJ2-2, with 7 nucleotides matching TRBD1. J lost 6 bases, V lost 5 bases, and 6 bases had no gene match. Germline V CDR1 and CDR2: SGHAT, FQNNGV. This CDR3 is 14 amino acids long. The CDR3: CASSVTGKAGELFF. The CDR3 DNA reads as TGTGCCAGCAGCGTGACAGGGAAGGCCGGGGAGCTGTTTTTT. The entire variable domain, with the rest obtained from reference TRBV11-2 and TRBJ2-2, is as follows: EAGVAQSPRYKIIEKRQSVAFWCNPISGHATLYWYQQILGQGPKLLIQFQNNGVVDDSQLPKDRFSAERLKGVDSTLKIQPAKLEDSAVYLCASSVTGKAGELFFGEGSRLTVL.

There are many counts of this clonotype. The J gene is TRBJ2-7, the V gene TRBV12-3 or TRBV12-4, with D perhaps TRBD2 (6 bases). This CDR3 has 17 amino acids. The germline V and J ends were trimmed by 2 bases and 5 bases, with 22 bases remaining between them. This CDR3 is CASSLQLRTSSIHEQYF. The CDR3 nucleotides are TGTGCCAGCAGTTTACAGTTGCGTACTAGCTCCATTCACGAGCAGTACTTC.

This clonotype was picked up a small number of times. CDR3 bases: TGCAGCGTCGTGGGACAGGAGACCACTAACTATGGCTACACCTTC. Residues: CSVVGQETTNYGYTF. The gene calls are TRBV29-1 and TRBJ1-2; 8 bases are a match to TRBD1. V lost 6 bases and J lost 0; bases outside the gene matches: 9. This CDR3 region has 15 residues. Germline CDR1 is SQVTM and CDR2 is ANQGSEA.

J is TRBJ2-5 and V is TRBV19, with a weak D call TRBD1 (5 bases). CDR1 and CDR2 (germline): LNHDA, SQIVND (reference sequence). CDR3 size: 14 residues. Deletions cut 3 bases from V and 2 bases from J, with 10 bases between. CDR3 in amino acids: CASSIQGCQETQYF. In nucleotides, the CDR3 is TGTGCCAGTAGTATCCAGGGTTGTCAAGAGACCCAGTACTTC. Filled out from reference TRBV19 and TRBJ2-5, the complete variable domain reads DGGITQSPKYLFRKEGQNVTLSCEQNLNHDAMYWYRQDPGQGLRLIYYSQIVNDFQKGDIAEGYSVSREKKESFPLTVTSAQKNPTAFYLCASSIQGCQETQYFGPGTRLLVL.

This clonotype was seen a few times. The gene calls are TRBV20-1 and TRBJ2-2; D might be TRBD2 (6 bases). CDR1 is DFQATT, CDR2 SNEGSKA, per germline (reference sequence). The CDR3 loop spans 14 amino acids. The V gene lost 3 bases and the J gene lost 4 bases, with 12 bases spanning the gap. CDR3 bases: TGCAGTGCTAGGCAGAGGACTACCACCGGGGAGCTGTTTTTT. This sequence encodes CSARQRTTTGELFF.

The rearrangement uses TRBV2 and TRBJ2-7, with D possibly being TRBD2 (6 bases). The germline V and J ends were trimmed by 8 bases and 1 base, with 18 bases remaining between them. This CDR3 is built from 15 residues. Germline loops: CDR1 SNHLY, CDR2 FYNNEI. Here the CDR3 DNA reads TGTGCCAGCTCCCGACCTAGCGATAATTCCTACGAGCAGTACTTC. It yields the protein CASSRPSDNSYEQYF.

This clonotype occurred many times. The rearrangement joins TRBV28 to TRBJ2-2; 7 bases are a match to TRBD1. V gave up 7 bases and J gave up 5 bases; unmatched junction bases: 7. The CDR3 totals 14 residues. CDR1 is MDHEN and CDR2 is SYDVKM in the germline V gene. For the CDR3, the DNA is TGTGCCAGCACCGGGACAGTGGGTACCGGGGAGCTGTTTTTT. It specifies CASTGTVGTGELFF.

This clonotype has a count of ten or more. The chain employs TRBV27 and TRBJ2-5, with 7 bases fitting TRBD2. In germline, CDR1 is MNHEY, CDR2 SMNVEV (reference sequence). J was trimmed by 4 bases and V by 6 bases; bases with no gene match: 5. The CDR3 is 13 residues long. The CDR3 bases are TGTGCCAGCAGGACCGGGACTACAGAGACCCAGTACTTC. The encoded protein is CASRTGTTETQYF.

This clonotype was detected many times. The J gene is TRBJ1-5, the V gene TRBV28, with 10 bases lining up with TRBD1. Germline CDR1 is MDHEN and CDR2 is SYDVKM. Trimming removed 4 bases from V and 7 bases from J; junction bases left unmatched: 13. The CDR3 runs 17 residues. The CDR3 nucleotides read TGTGCCAGCAGTTGGCTTGGGAGACAGGGGGCGGGACAGCCCCAGCATTTT. Translated, it gives CASSWLGRQGAGQPQHF.

This clonotype came up many times. The V gene is TRBV2, the J gene TRBJ2-5, with 10 bases identical to TRBD2. The J segment lost 3 bases and the V segment lost 8 bases, leaving 9 bases of the junction unmatched. Germline values: CDR1 SNHLY, CDR2 FYNNEI. The CDR3 has 15 amino acids. CDR3 nucleotides: TGTGCCAGCGGGCTAGCGGGAGAATTAAAAGAGACCCAGTACTTC. It encodes CASGLAGELKETQYF. Full variable domain (outside the CDR3, taken from reference TRBV2 and TRBJ2-5): EPEVTQTPSHQVTQMGQEVILRCVPISNHLYFYWYRQILGQKVEFLVSFYNNEISEKSEIFDDQFSVERPDGSNFTLKIRSTKLEDSAMYFCASGLAGELKETQYFGPGTRLLVL.

Points on this clonotype: Since no conserved phenylalanine or tryptophan closes the CDR3, a read error is the likely cause. The J gene is TRBJ1-1, the V gene TRBV6-1; 7 bases are shared with TRBD1. The CDR3 is 15 residues long. Trimming removed 6 bases from V and 1 base from J; junction bases left unmatched: 8. CDR1 MNHNS and CDR2 SASEGT come from the germline V gene. Here the CDR3 reads CASRRGGAENTEAFL. Written as DNA, the CDR3 is TGTGCCAGCAGACGAGGGGGCGCGGAGAACACTGAAGCTTTCCTT.

The CDR3 sequence: CASSPGTVQPQHF. The CDR3 DNA follows: TGTGCCAGCTCACCTGGGACAGTTCAGCCCCAGCATTTT. This chain links TRBV18 with TRBJ1-5, with 7 bases that match TRBD1. The V gene's germline CDR1 is KGHSH and CDR2 LQKENI. J gave up 6 bases and V 3 bases, and 2 bases lay outside the gene matches. The CDR3 is made up of 13 amino acids.

This clonotype occurred many times. The chain joins TRBV19 to TRBJ1-2, with D perhaps TRBD1 (5 bases). The CDR3 is 14 amino acids. Germline assignment: CDR1 LNHDA and CDR2 SQIVND (reference sequence). Trimming cost V 2 bases and J 4 bases, with 11 bases left between them. For the CDR3, the DNA is TGTGCCAGTAGTATACTTGACAGCTTCTATGGCTACACCTTC. This sequence encodes CASSILDSFYGYTF.

The gene calls are TRBV12-3 or TRBV12-4 and TRBJ2-7, with D hard to call. This CDR3 is 14 amino acids long. V lost 4 bases, J lost 1 base, and 11 bases lay in between. The CDR3 DNA sequence: TGTGCCAGCAGTTGGAATAGGCGTTCCTACGAGCAGTACTTC. Protein product: CASSWNRRSYEQYF.

This clonotype was found a few times. This sequence joins TRBV28 and TRBJ1-5; 7 bases map to TRBD1. V shed 1 base and J 1 base; nucleotides not matched to a gene: 4. The CDR3 has 16 residues. CDR1 is MDHEN and CDR2 is SYDVKM in the germline V gene. CDR3 bases: TGTGCCAGCAGTTTATATATGACAGGGAGCAATCAGCCCCAGCATTTT. This encodes CASSLYMTGSNQPQHF.

The V and J genes are TRBV6-1 and TRBJ2-5; 12 bases line up with TRBD1. This CDR3 has 15 amino acids. J lost 7 bases, V lost 6 bases, and 9 bases had no gene match. CDR1 is MNHNS and CDR2 is SASEGT in the germline V gene. CDR3 nucleotide sequence: TGTGCCAGCAGGGTTGGGACAGGGGGCTTGGGGACCCAGTACTTC. Translating it yields CASRVGTGGLGTQYF.

This clonotype was counted ten times or more. The genes are TRBV2 and TRBJ2-5; TRBD2 matches 7 bases. V shed 3 bases and J 6 bases; nucleotides not matched to a gene: 7. CDR1 is SNHLY, CDR2 FYNNEI, per germline. CDR3 length equals 14 residues. The CDR3 loop is CASSERGGLQTQYF. CDR3 nucleotide sequence: TGTGCCAGCAGTGAGAGGGGAGGGCTTCAGACCCAGTACTTC.